The text below deals with one T cell receptor (beta chain). It lacks a known antigen. No quality values exist for individual bases; no much larger clone is one base distant. V drops 0 bases and J drops 2 bases, leaving 11 bases in between. The germline V gene encodes CDR1 SGHRS and CDR2 YFSETQ. There are 15 amino acids in the CDR3, from cysteine to phenylalanine inclusive. Just CDR3 DNA is preserved here, 45 bases in frame from base 1. The library was built by means of PCR. TCRdb names NextSeq 500 as the instrument used. Bulk TCR libraries were generated as previously described, with the TCR primers listed in Table S5 used. Purification of total RNA was performed with the Qiagen AllPrep DNA/RNA kit. Reads from multiple sequencing runs of the same library were pooled before analysis. The study's own analysis went as follows. Reads were retained only if their TCR constant sequence matched exactly, and those retained reads were trimmed to 150 nt and grouped according to their 12-nt molecular barcodes. Reads inside each barcode group were sub-clustered using a 15% Levenshtein threshold, and a quality-weighted consensus sequence was constructed for each RNA molecule. Non-functional sequences were excluded, and lower-count sequences lying one edit away from another sequence were also excluded. Barcode sub-clusters with fewer than 20% of the maximum read count were removed, based on fitting two negative binomial distributions. The public reads were reanalyzed by TCRdb: fastp trimming at Q25, MiXCR alignment, in-frame beta chains only. For every CDR3 protein sequence, its rows merge into one entry that carries the most common genes and DNA. TCRdb's processing, not the authors' own work, is the source of the V and J calls. The sample yields about 330,000 distinct CDR3 sequences; roughly 24% were counted once. Around 0.76% of the sample belongs to the ten largest clones.

Naive CD8 T cell libraries were made from around 20,000 to 1,000,000 sorted cells using 10%, 30% or 50% of purified RNA. Naive CD8 T cells, defined as CD8+CD4-CCR7+CD45RA+, were FACS-sorted into RLT Plus buffer on a BD FACSAria II. To test detection sensitivity, Jurkat RNA equivalent to ten TCR copies was spiked into samples of about 19,000-1,100,000 naive CD8 T cells. Enrichment of CD8 T cells was performed with RosetteSep CD8+ T Cell Enrichment Cocktail and Ficoll-Paque, after which ACK red cell lysis was carried out. The sample comes from a study of molecular identifiers for immune sequencing clone quantification (dated by TCRdb to between 2017 and 2018). Turning to the overall study: In a replicate experiment, RNA from around 20,000 or 100,000 naive CD8 T cells was split into five aliquots, four of which were sequenced. This methods study benchmarked molecular-identifier clustering-based TCR repertoire sequencing (MIDCIRS) and TCR RNA copy counting, using CD8 T cells to do so.

General findings and caveats noted by the study authors: Modeling gave about 3.2 recovered TCR RNA copies per cell versus about 10 by digital PCR, implying roughly 29% capture efficiency. Spiked-in Jurkat TCR RNA equivalent to a single cell was reported to be detectable even among one million naive CD8 T cells. Naive libraries contained spiked-in Jurkat TCR RNA (roughly 10 copies' worth), which is not part of the donor repertoire. The sizes of highly expanded clones could end up underestimated when identical TCR molecules share a barcode. In CMV-specific effector cells, clones with more than 20 RNA copies accounted for over 97% of molecules, whereas in naive cells such clones accounted for under 1%. When barcode sub-clustering was left out, chimeric consensus sequences inflated TCR diversity, with chimeras reaching as high as 47%.

This sequence was found in a human donor in good health. Some libraries in this study had Jurkat cell RNA spiked in. Sequenced sample: naive CD8+ T cells from blood, with Jurkat cell RNA spiked in. Read against the paper, the sample's cell subset or site label means: FACS-sorted CD8+CD4-CCR7+CD45RA+ naive T cells. Rearrangement joined TRBV5-1 to TRBJ2-5, with the D gene tentatively TRBD1 or TRBD2, based on 5 matching bases in each. The CDR3 region has the sequence CASSLDRRLQETQYF. The base sequence is TGCGCCAGCAGCTTGGACAGGCGACTACAAGAGACCCAGTACTTC.